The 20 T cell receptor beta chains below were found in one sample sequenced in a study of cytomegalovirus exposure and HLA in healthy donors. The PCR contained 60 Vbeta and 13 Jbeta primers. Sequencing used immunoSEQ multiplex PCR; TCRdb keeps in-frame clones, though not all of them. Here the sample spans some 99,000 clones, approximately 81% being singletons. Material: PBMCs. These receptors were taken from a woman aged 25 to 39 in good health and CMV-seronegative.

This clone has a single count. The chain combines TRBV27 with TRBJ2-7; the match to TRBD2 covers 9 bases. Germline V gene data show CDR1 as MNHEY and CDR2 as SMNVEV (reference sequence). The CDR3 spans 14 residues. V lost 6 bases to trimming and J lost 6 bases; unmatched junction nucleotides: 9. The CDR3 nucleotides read TGTGCCAGCAGGGCGGGACTAGCTCGGGGCGAGCAGTACTTC. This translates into CASRAGLARGEQYF.

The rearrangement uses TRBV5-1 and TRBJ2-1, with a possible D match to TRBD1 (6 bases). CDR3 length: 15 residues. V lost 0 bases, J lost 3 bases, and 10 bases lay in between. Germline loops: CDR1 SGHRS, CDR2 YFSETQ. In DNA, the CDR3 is TGCGCCAGCAGCTTGGAGGGGGACATCTACAATGAGCAGTTCTTC. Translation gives CASSLEGDIYNEQFF.

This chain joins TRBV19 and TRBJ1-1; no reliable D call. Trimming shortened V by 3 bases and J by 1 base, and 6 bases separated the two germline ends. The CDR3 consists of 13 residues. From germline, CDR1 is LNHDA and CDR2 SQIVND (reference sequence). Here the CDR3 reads CASSMSWNTEAFF. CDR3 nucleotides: TGTGCCAGTAGTATGTCCTGGAACACTGAAGCTTTCTTT. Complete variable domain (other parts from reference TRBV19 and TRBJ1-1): DGGITQSPKYLFRKEGQNVTLSCEQNLNHDAMYWYRQDPGQGLRLIYYSQIVNDFQKGDIAEGYSVSREKKESFPLTVTSAQKNPTAFYLCASSMSWNTEAFFGQGTRLTVV.

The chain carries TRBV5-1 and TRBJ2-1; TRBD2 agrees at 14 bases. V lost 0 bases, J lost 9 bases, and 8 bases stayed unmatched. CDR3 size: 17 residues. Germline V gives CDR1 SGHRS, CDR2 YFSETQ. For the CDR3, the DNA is TGCGCCAGCAGCTTGGGTTCCGGACTAGCGGGAGGTACTGAGCAGTTCTTC. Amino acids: CASSLGSGLAGGTEQFF.

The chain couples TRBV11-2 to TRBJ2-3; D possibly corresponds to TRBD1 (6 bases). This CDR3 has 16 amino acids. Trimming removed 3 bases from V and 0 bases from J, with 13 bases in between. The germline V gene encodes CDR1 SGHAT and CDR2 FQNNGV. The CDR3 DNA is TGTGCCAGCAGCTTCTGGGGGCGGGCCAGCACAGATACGCAGTATTTT. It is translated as CASSFWGRASTDTQYF. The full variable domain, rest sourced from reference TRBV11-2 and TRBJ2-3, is EAGVAQSPRYKIIEKRQSVAFWCNPISGHATLYWYQQILGQGPKLLIQFQNNGVVDDSQLPKDRFSAERLKGVDSTLKIQPAKLEDSAVYLCASSFWGRASTDTQYFGPGTRLTVL.

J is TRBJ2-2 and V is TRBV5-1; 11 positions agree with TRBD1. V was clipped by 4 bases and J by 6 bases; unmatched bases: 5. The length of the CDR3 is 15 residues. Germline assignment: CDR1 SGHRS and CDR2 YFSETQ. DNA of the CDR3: TGCGCCAGCAGCGGGACAGGGGGGGTCCCCGGGGAGCTGTTTTTT. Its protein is CASSGTGGVPGELFF.

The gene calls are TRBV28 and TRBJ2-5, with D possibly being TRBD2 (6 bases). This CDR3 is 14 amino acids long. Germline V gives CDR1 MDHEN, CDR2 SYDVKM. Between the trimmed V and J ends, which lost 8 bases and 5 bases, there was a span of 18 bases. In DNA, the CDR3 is TGTGCCAGCGCTAACCGGGGGTCTGCCGAGACCCAGTACTTC. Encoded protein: CASANRGSAETQYF. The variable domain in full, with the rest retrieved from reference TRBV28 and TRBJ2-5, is DVKVTQSSRYLVKRTGEKVFLECVQDMDHENMFWYRQDPGLGLRLIYFSYDVKMKEKGDIPEGYSVSREKKERFSLILESASTNQTSMYLCASANRGSAETQYFGPGTRLLVL.

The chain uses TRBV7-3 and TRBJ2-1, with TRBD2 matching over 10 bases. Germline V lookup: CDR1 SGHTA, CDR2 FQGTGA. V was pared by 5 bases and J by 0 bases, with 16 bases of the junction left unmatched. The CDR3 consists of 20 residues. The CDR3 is CASSPQGSSGSLSSYNEQFF. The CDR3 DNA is TGTGCCAGCAGCCCCCAGGGTTCTAGCGGGAGCTTAAGCTCCTACAATGAGCAGTTCTTC.

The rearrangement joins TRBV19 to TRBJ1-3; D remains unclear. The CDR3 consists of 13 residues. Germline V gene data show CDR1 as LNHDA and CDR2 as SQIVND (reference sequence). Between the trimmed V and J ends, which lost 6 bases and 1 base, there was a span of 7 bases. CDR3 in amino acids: CASRVRSGNTIYF. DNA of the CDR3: TGTGCCAGTAGAGTCAGGTCTGGAAACACCATATATTTT. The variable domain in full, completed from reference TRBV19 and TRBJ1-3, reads DGGITQSPKYLFRKEGQNVTLSCEQNLNHDAMYWYRQDPGQGLRLIYYSQIVNDFQKGDIAEGYSVSREKKESFPLTVTSAQKNPTAFYLCASRVRSGNTIYFGEGSWLTVV.

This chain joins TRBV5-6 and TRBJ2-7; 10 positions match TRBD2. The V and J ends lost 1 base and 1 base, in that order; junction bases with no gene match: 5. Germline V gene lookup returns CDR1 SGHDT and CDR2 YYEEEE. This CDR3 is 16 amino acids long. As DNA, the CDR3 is TGTGCCAGCAGCTTGCGGCGGACTAGCGGTTCCTACGAGCAGTACTTC. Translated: CASSLRRTSGSYEQYF.

The CDR3 bases are TGTGCCACCAGCCTACTCACGGGGGGGTTAGGTAGCGGGAGAGCCTCCACCCAGTACTTC. It specifies CATSLLTGGLGSGRASTQYF. The chain carries TRBV15 and TRBJ2-5; TRBD2 matches 9 bases. The V segment lost 5 bases and the J segment 8 bases; nucleotides outside the gene matches: 27. The CDR3 totals 20 residues. Germline V CDR1 and CDR2: LNHNV, YYDKDF (reference sequence). The full variable domain, with the rest looked up from reference TRBV15 and TRBJ2-5, is DAMVIQNPRYQVTQFGKPVTLSCSQTLNHNVMYWYQQKSSQAPKLLFHYYDKDFNNEADTPDNFQSRRPNTSFCFLDIRSPGLGDTAMYLCATSLLTGGLGSGRASTQYFGPGTRLLVL.

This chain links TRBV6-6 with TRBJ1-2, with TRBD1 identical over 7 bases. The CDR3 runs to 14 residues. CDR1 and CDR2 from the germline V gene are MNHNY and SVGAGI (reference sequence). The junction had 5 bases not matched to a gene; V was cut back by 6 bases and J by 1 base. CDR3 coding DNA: TGTGCCAGCAGAAAGGGACAGCTTAACTATGGCTACACCTTC. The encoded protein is CASRKGQLNYGYTF.

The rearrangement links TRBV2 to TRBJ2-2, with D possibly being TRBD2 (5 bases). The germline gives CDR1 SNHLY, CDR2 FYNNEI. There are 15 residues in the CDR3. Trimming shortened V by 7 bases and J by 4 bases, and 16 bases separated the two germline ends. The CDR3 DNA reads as TGTGCCAGCAAGGGAGATACTACGGGCACCGGGGAGCTGTTTTTT. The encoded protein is CASKGDTTGTGELFF.

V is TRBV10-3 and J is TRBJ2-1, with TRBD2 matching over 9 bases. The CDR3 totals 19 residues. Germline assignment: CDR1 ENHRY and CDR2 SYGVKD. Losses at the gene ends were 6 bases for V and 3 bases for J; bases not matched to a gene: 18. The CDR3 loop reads CAISGPDSGGRAVYNEQFF. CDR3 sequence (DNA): TGTGCCATCAGCGGGCCGGATAGTGGCGGGAGGGCGGTCTACAATGAGCAGTTCTTC.

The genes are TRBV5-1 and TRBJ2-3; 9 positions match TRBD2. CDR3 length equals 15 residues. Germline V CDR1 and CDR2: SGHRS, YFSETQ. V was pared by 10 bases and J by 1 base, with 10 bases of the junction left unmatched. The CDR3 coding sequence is TGCGCCGAAACACCTCAGCGGGGGGGCACAGATACGCAGTATTTT. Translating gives CAETPQRGGTDTQYF.

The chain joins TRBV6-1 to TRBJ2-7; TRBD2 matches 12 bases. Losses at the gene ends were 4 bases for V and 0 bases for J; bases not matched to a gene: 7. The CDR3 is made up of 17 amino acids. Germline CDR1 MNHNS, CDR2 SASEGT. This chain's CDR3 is CASSGPTSGRSSYEQYF. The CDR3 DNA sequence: TGTGCCAGCAGTGGCCCTACTAGCGGGAGGAGCTCCTACGAGCAGTACTTC.

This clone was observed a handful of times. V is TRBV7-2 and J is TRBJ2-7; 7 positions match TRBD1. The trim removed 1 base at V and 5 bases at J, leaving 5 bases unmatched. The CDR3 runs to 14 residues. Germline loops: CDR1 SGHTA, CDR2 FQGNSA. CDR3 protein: CASSLEGASHEQYF. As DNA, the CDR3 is TGTGCCAGCAGCTTAGAGGGGGCGTCCCACGAGCAGTACTTC.

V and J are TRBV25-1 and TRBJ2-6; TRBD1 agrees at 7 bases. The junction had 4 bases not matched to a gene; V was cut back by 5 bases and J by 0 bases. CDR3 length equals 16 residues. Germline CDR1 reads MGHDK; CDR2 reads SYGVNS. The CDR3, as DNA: TGTGCCAGCAGTCCACGGGACAGCTCTGGGGCCAACGTCCTGACTTTC. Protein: CASSPRDSSGANVLTF.

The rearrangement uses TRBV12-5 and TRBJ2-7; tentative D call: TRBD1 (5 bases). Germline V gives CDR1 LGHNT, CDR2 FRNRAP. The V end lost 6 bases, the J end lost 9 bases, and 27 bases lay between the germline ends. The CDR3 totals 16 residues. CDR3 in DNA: TGTGCTAGTGGACCTGACGAGGACAAGGTGACCGCTTTGCAGTACTTC. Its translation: CASGPDEDKVTALQYF.

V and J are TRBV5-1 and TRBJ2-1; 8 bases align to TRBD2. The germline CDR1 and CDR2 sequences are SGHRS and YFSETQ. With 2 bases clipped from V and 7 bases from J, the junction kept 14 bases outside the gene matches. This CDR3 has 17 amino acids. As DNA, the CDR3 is TGCGCCAGCAGCTTCGGTCCCGGGGCGGGAGGAGGGAATGAGCAGTTCTTC. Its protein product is CASSFGPGAGGGNEQFF.